The 4 T cell receptor beta chains listed next were all sequenced from one sample in a study of tumor and adjacent non-tumor tissue in lung cancer. No cell sorting was done before RNA was extracted from the tissue. The normal lung tissue was taken more than 3 cm from the tumor edge. TCRbeta libraries were built with three rounds of nested PCR, modified from ARM-PCR. One entry per CDR3 protein, called by TCRdb with MiXCR from the multiplex PCR reads. The sample has 60,000 to 85,000 distinct CDR3 sequences, 76% seen once. Material for sequencing was distant non-tumor lung tissue. These receptors came from a man in his 70s with non-small cell lung cancer.

In the case of this clonotype: Possible read error: a much larger clone is one base away. The V gene is TRBV14, the J gene TRBJ2-7; 14 positions agree with TRBD2. The CDR3 has 16 amino acids. Germline CDR1 is SGHDN and CDR2 is FVKESK. CDR3 protein: CASSHLGTSGSYDQYF. CDR3 in DNA: TGTGCCAGCAGCCATTTAGGGACTAGCGGGAGCTACGATCAGTACTTC.

Concerning this clonotype itself: A much larger clone sits a single nucleotide away, making a read error possible. V gene TRBV6-5 combines with J gene TRBJ1-2; 8 bases align to TRBD1. The CDR3 contains 16 residues. The germline V gene has CDR1 MNHEY and CDR2 SVGAGI. CDR3 bases: TGTGTCAGCAGCAAAACCGGACAGGGAGCTAACTATGGCTACACCTTC. It codes for CVSSKTGQGANYGYTF.

This clonotype was picked up one time. Without the conserved terminal phenylalanine or tryptophan, this CDR3 likely stems from a read error. CDR3 in DNA: TGCAGCGTTGTCGGGACTAGCGGGAGCAATGAGCAGTTCCTC. It specifies CSVVGTSGSNEQFL. This chain uses TRBV29-1 with TRBJ2-1, with TRBD2 matching 14 bases. The ends lost 4 bases at V and 6 bases at J; junction bases unmatched: 2. In germline, CDR1 is SQVTM, CDR2 ANQGSEA. This CDR3 has 14 amino acids.

This clonotype was seen more than once but under ten times. A much larger clone lies one base from this, so it may be a read error. The gene calls are TRBV4-1 and TRBJ1-2; no clear D gene. The CDR3 extends over 13 amino acids. Trimming took off 1 base at V and 7 bases at J, with 10 bases between the two ends. Germline loops: CDR1 MGHRA, CDR2 YSYEKL. CDR3 amino acids: CASSQVGSSGYTF. In nucleotides, the CDR3 is TGCGCCAGCAGCCAAGTCGGATCCAGTGGCTACACCTTC.